This TCR beta chain stems from a study of T cell changes during pregnancy in multiple sclerosis. Sequencing used immunoSEQ multiplex PCR; TCRdb keeps in-frame clones, though not all of them. Among about 76,000 clones listed, around 93% were seen once. There are a few counts of this clone. The sequence derives from a female donor with multiple sclerosis, enrolled in a pregnancy study. The starting material was peripheral blood, obtained in the second trimester of pregnancy.

Written as DNA, the CDR3 is TGCAGCGTTGAAGATTACAGGGGGAAGCACAATGAGCAGTTCTTC. Encoded protein: CSVEDYRGKHNEQFF. The chain couples TRBV29-1 to TRBJ2-1; the match to TRBD1 covers 8 bases. The trim removed 0 bases at V and 5 bases at J, leaving 6 bases unmatched. The germline V gene has CDR1 SQVTM and CDR2 ANQGSEA. This CDR3 spans 15 amino acids.